This entry is about one T cell receptor (beta chain). The data are from a study of blood T cell repertoires in COVID-19. Study-level background: T cells, B-cell-depleted T cells, or PBMCs supplied cDNA or gDNA.

Germline V gene lookup returns CDR1 SNHLY and CDR2 FYNNEI. This CDR3 comprises 13 residues. V was shortened by 5 bases and J by 1 base, with 8 bases between the two germline ends. Libraries were prepared by immunoSEQ multiplex PCR; TCRdb keeps only in-frame clonotypes and omits some of them. The sample lists around 170,000 clones, nearly 80% occurring once. This clonotype was sampled from a woman older than 75 with acute or convalescent COVID-19. The J gene is TRBJ1-1, the V gene TRBV2; perhaps TRBD1 as D (5 bases). Sequenced material: peripheral blood. The CDR3 DNA reads as TGTGCCAGCAGTCGAGACAGGAACACTGAAGCTTTCTTT. Translation: CASSRDRNTEAFF.